These 32 T cell receptor beta chains came from one sample sequenced in a study of T cell changes during pregnancy in multiple sclerosis. Some clones are missing from TCRdb's copy, which holds only in-frame ones; the method was immunoSEQ multiplex PCR. The data hold about 72,000 clones, with 90% to 95% observed a single time. Sample: peripheral blood, taken in the third trimester of pregnancy. Receptors were obtained from a female donor in good health, enrolled as a control in a pregnancy study.

The V and J genes are TRBV5-4 and TRBJ2-1, with 8 bases lining up with TRBD1. CDR1 and CDR2 from the germline V gene are SGHNT and YYREEE (reference sequence). The CDR3 length is 16 residues. V lost 4 bases, J lost 3 bases, and 9 bases stayed unmatched. CDR3: CASSNHDRGNYNEQFF. The CDR3 DNA reads as TGTGCCAGCAGCAACCATGACAGGGGAAACTACAATGAGCAGTTCTTC.

The CDR3 DNA reads as TGCGCCAGCAGCTTGATGACCAAGGGAGGGACTGAAGCTTTCTTT. Encoded protein: CASSLMTKGGTEAFF. J is TRBJ1-1 and V is TRBV5-1; D unresolved. V shed 1 base and J shed 5 bases, with 15 bases lying between them. This CDR3 region has 15 residues. CDR1 SGHRS and CDR2 YFSETQ come from the germline V gene. Filled out from reference TRBV5-1 and TRBJ1-1, the complete variable domain reads KAGVTQTPRYLIKTRGQQVTLSCSPISGHRSVSWYQQTPGQGLQFLFEYFSETQRNKGNFPGRFSGRQFSNSRSEMNVSTLELGDSALYLCASSLMTKGGTEAFFGQGTRLTVV.

The CDR3 loop is CASSPNGQGNTEAFF. The CDR3 DNA follows: TGTGCCAGCTCACCAAATGGACAGGGGAACACTGAAGCTTTCTTT. The rearrangement joins TRBV18 to TRBJ1-1; TRBD1 matches 8 bases. J lost 1 base, V lost 2 bases, and 3 bases had no gene match. Germline V CDR1 and CDR2: KGHSH, LQKENI. CDR3 length: 15 amino acids.

The chain links TRBV7-9 to TRBJ1-3; D is possibly TRBD1 (6 bases). The CDR3 totals 15 residues. The V end was cut by 5 bases, the J end by 0 bases, with 11 bases between. The germline gives CDR1 SEHNR, CDR2 FQNEAQ (reference sequence). The CDR3 spells CASSPTGSSGNTIYF. The CDR3 bases are TGTGCCAGCAGCCCCACAGGGTCCTCTGGAAACACCATATATTTT.

The rearrangement joins TRBV7-2 to TRBJ1-2; D is perhaps TRBD1 (5 bases). CDR3 size: 16 residues. Germline CDR1 is SGHTA and CDR2 is FQGNSA. Deletions cut 5 bases from V and 4 bases from J, with 20 bases between. CDR3 region: CASSDWGGNTFYGYTF. The CDR3 nucleotides are TGTGCCAGCAGCGATTGGGGGGGTAATACCTTCTATGGCTACACCTTC.

This rearrangement joins TRBV7-9 to TRBJ2-7; weak D call: TRBD2 (7 bases). This CDR3 is built from 14 residues. The germline gives CDR1 SEHNR, CDR2 FQNEAQ (reference sequence). Trimming shortened V by 5 bases and J by 4 bases, and 15 bases separated the two germline ends. CDR3 protein: CASSPQGGGYEQYF. DNA of the CDR3: TGTGCCAGCAGCCCGCAGGGAGGGGGTTACGAGCAGTACTTC. Variable domain in full (rest from reference TRBV7-9 and TRBJ2-7): DTGVSQNPRHKITKRGQNVTFRCDPISEHNRLYWYRQTLGQGPEFLTYFQNEAQLEKSRLLSDRFSAERPKGSFSTLEIQRTEQGDSAMYLCASSPQGGGYEQYFGPGTRLTVT.

The V call is TRBV7-9, the J call TRBJ1-6, with D unclear. Germline V CDR1 and CDR2: SEHNR, FQNEAQ (reference sequence). CDR3 length: 15 amino acids. Trimming removed 3 bases at V and 0 bases at J, with 6 bases between. The CDR3 sequence is CASSLAGSYNSPLHF. The CDR3, as DNA: TGTGCCAGCAGCTTGGCAGGCTCCTATAATTCACCCCTCCACTTT.

The rearrangement links TRBV29-1 to TRBJ2-7, with 11 bases fitting TRBD1. From germline, CDR1 is SQVTM and CDR2 ANQGSEA. The CDR3 has 13 amino acids. V shed 6 bases, J shed 9 bases, and the junction held 10 bases outside the gene matches. As DNA, the CDR3 is TGCAGCGTCGAGAGGGACAGGGGGTCCGGGCAGTACTTC. This gives the protein CSVERDRGSGQYF.

This clone was detected once. The V call is TRBV19, the J call TRBJ1-4; 9 bases align to TRBD1. The CDR3 runs 14 residues. Germline V gene lookup returns CDR1 LNHDA and CDR2 SQIVND (reference sequence). The V gene end was trimmed by 7 bases and the J gene end by 7 bases; junction bases not matched to a gene: 7. CDR3 residues: CASKQGAAGEKLFF. CDR3 coding DNA: TGTGCCAGTAAACAGGGGGCAGCGGGTGAAAAACTGTTTTTT.

The chain couples TRBV28 to TRBJ2-3, with 9 positions matching TRBD2. The J segment lost 0 bases and the V segment lost 6 bases, leaving 19 bases of the junction unmatched. CDR1 and CDR2 from the germline V gene are MDHEN and SYDVKM. The CDR3 length is 20 residues. CDR3 sequence reads: CASSDLAGGPPALSTDTQYF. For the CDR3, the DNA is TGTGCCAGCAGCGATCTGGCGGGAGGGCCCCCTGCTCTTAGCACAGATACGCAGTATTTT.

Written as DNA, the CDR3 is TGTGCCAGCACCACAACACAGGGCCAGCCCCAGCATTTT. This encodes CASTTTQGQPQHF. The V call is TRBV7-2, the J call TRBJ1-5; D may be TRBD1 (6 bases). Germline V gene sequence: CDR1 SGHTA, CDR2 FQGNSA. The CDR3 loop spans 13 amino acids. Trimming pared 7 bases from V and 7 bases from J, leaving 14 bases between.

The rearrangement links TRBV10-1 to TRBJ1-4, with D possibly being TRBD1 (6 bases). The V and J ends lost 0 bases and 0 bases respectively, with 8 bases between them. Germline V gene sequence: CDR1 WNHNN, CDR2 SYGVQD (reference sequence). The CDR3 has 16 residues. As DNA, the CDR3 is TGCGCCAGCAGTGAGTCTGGGACACCAACTAATGAAAAACTGTTTTTT. The encoded protein is CASSESGTPTNEKLFF.

This sequence joins TRBV19 and TRBJ1-6; maybe TRBD1 (6 bases). Germline V gene sequence: CDR1 LNHDA, CDR2 SQIVND (reference sequence). The ends were cut back, 6 bases at V and 6 bases at J, with 12 bases in the middle. The CDR3 runs 14 residues. This CDR3 reads CASRTRGGNSPLHF. The CDR3 nucleotides are TGTGCCAGTAGGACGAGGGGGGGTAATTCACCCCTCCACTTT.

The gene calls are TRBV19 and TRBJ1-2; 9 bases match TRBD1. Trimming removed 7 bases from V and 4 bases from J; junction bases left unmatched: 7. The CDR3 is made up of 14 amino acids. CDR1 is LNHDA, CDR2 SQIVND, per germline (reference sequence). Here the CDR3 reads CASTRDRVTYGYTF. In DNA, the CDR3 is TGTGCCAGTACCCGGGACAGGGTGACCTATGGCTACACCTTC.

This clone occurred a few times. The DNA of the CDR3 is TGTGCCCATGGGACTTCCTACGAGCAGTACTTC. Translated: CAHGTSYEQYF. The J gene is TRBJ2-7, the V gene TRBV6-1; weak D call: TRBD2 (6 bases). Germline-derived CDR1 and CDR2 are MNHNS and SASEGT. The V and J ends lost 11 bases and 1 base respectively, with 9 bases between them. The CDR3 is made up of 11 amino acids.

V is TRBV7-2 and J is TRBJ1-5; D may be TRBD1 (5 bases). Germline-derived CDR1 and CDR2 are SGHTA and FQGNSA. V lost 3 bases to trimming and J lost 4 bases, with 13 bases between them. The CDR3 has 15 amino acids. The CDR3 here is CASSFTQGPNQPQHF. The CDR3, as DNA: TGTGCCAGCAGCTTCACGCAGGGTCCGAATCAGCCCCAGCATTTT.

This chain uses TRBV18 with TRBJ1-6, with 8 nucleotides matching TRBD1. Looked up from germline, CDR1 is KGHSH and CDR2 is LQKENI. V gave up 4 bases and J gave up 14 bases; unmatched junction bases: 10. The length of the CDR3 is 14 residues. The CDR3 reads CASSLGVDRGTLHF. As DNA, the CDR3 is TGTGCCAGCTCACTTGGGGTTGACAGGGGCACCCTCCACTTT.

The chain employs TRBV15 and TRBJ2-1; 10 bases are shared with TRBD2. The CDR3 covers 16 residues. Germline V gene sequence: CDR1 LNHNV, CDR2 YYDKDF (reference sequence). V dropped 1 base and J dropped 4; count of bases not matched to a gene: 4. Written as DNA, the CDR3 is TGTGCCACCAGCAGAGTAGCGGGGGGTAGTTACAATGAGCAGTTCTTC. Protein sequence: CATSRVAGGSYNEQFF.

V is TRBV5-6 and J is TRBJ2-5, with 12 bases matching TRBD1. CDR1 SGHDT and CDR2 YYEEEE come from the germline V gene. V was clipped by 4 bases and J by 10 bases; unmatched bases: 8. The CDR3 length is 14 residues. The CDR3 sequence: CASSPGTGGYDQYF. Written as DNA, the CDR3 is TGTGCCAGCAGCCCGGGGACAGGGGGCTATGACCAGTACTTC.

This chain uses TRBV5-8 with TRBJ1-4; TRBD1 matches at 7 bases. The length of the CDR3 is 14 residues. V was clipped by 4 bases and J by 10 bases; unmatched bases: 10. Germline V gene lookup returns CDR1 SGHTS and CDR2 YDEGEE. CDR3 sequence: CASSPDRASGKLFF. The CDR3 DNA reads TGTGCCAGCAGCCCCGACAGGGCGAGTGGAAAACTGTTTTTT.

The chain combines TRBV6-5 with TRBJ1-3; 8 bases line up with TRBD1. CDR1 and CDR2 from the germline V gene are MNHEY and SVGAGI. This CDR3 is built from 15 residues. Trimming at V came to 0 bases and at J to 8 bases, leaving 6 bases not matched to a gene. The CDR3 DNA reads as TGTGCCAGCAGTTACTCCGGACAGGGAGGGCACACCATATATTTT. This translates into CASSYSGQGGHTIYF.

This clone was seen only a few times. The chain uses TRBV6-5 and TRBJ1-2; 9 nucleotides align to TRBD1. This CDR3 is built from 13 residues. After removal of 7 bases from V and 4 bases from J, the junction contained 4 bases not matched to a gene. Per germline, CDR1 MNHEY and CDR2 SVGAGI. The CDR3 is CASNQQGAYGYTF. Here the CDR3 DNA reads TGTGCCAGCAACCAACAGGGGGCCTATGGCTACACCTTC.

The V gene is TRBV10-3, the J gene TRBJ1-1; D unclear. Germline V gene sequence: CDR1 ENHRY, CDR2 SYGVKD. The CDR3 length is 14 residues. V lost 6 bases and J 6 bases, leaving 17 bases between the germline ends. The CDR3 DNA follows: TGTGCCATCAGGCCACCGGGAAACGGGCCTGAAGCTTTCTTT. It specifies CAIRPPGNGPEAFF.

The genes are TRBV5-6 and TRBJ1-4; a possible D gene is TRBD1 (6 bases). This CDR3 has 15 residues. CDR1 is SGHDT and CDR2 is YYEEEE in the germline V gene. The ends were cut back, 5 bases at V and 8 bases at J, with 19 bases in the middle. The CDR3 reads CASRGKTERGEKLFF. Here the CDR3 DNA reads TGTGCCAGCAGAGGAAAGACCGAGAGGGGGGAAAAACTGTTTTTT.

This clone was recorded a few times. This rearrangement joins TRBV5-4 to TRBJ2-7, with 7 bases lining up with TRBD1. This CDR3 is built from 13 residues. Looked up from germline, CDR1 is SGHNT and CDR2 is YYREEE (reference sequence). Trimming cost V 4 bases and J 3 bases; bases outside gene matches: 4. The CDR3 sequence: CASSRDRYYEQYF. DNA for the CDR3: TGTGCCAGCAGCCGGGACAGATACTACGAGCAGTACTTC.

V usage is TRBV4-1 and J usage is TRBJ1-5; 9 bases match TRBD1. Trimming at V came to 2 bases and at J to 3 bases, leaving 8 bases not matched to a gene. Germline V lookup: CDR1 MGHRA, CDR2 YSYEKL. The CDR3 is made up of 17 amino acids. CDR3 region: CASSQSYGDRANQPQHF. The CDR3 coding sequence is TGCGCCAGCAGCCAATCTTATGGGGACAGGGCCAATCAGCCCCAGCATTTT.

The sample holds one count of this clone. CDR3 DNA: TGCGCCAGCAGCTACGGGACTATAAAAGATACGCAGTATTTT. Encoded protein: CASSYGTIKDTQYF. The rearrangement joins TRBV5-1 to TRBJ2-3, with TRBD2 matching over 7 bases. CDR1 and CDR2 from the germline V gene are SGHRS and YFSETQ. The CDR3 runs to 14 residues. The ends lost 3 bases at V and 5 bases at J; junction bases unmatched: 6.

This clone was detected a few times. The chain recombines TRBV28 with TRBJ2-5; D unclear. CDR3 length: 11 residues. Germline loops: CDR1 MDHEN, CDR2 SYDVKM. Deletions cut 3 bases from V and 3 bases from J, with 2 bases between. The CDR3 DNA sequence: TGTGCCAGCAGTTTCAAAGAGACCCAGTACTTC. The encoded protein is CASSFKETQYF.

CDR3 bases: TGTGCCAGCAGCCGAGACCTAGCGGGGGTCTACGAGCAGTACTTC. Translating it yields CASSRDLAGVYEQYF. V is TRBV6-5 and J is TRBJ2-7, with TRBD2 matching over 10 bases. The germline V gene encodes CDR1 MNHEY and CDR2 SVGAGI. The V segment lost 6 bases and the J segment 3 bases; nucleotides outside the gene matches: 8. CDR3 size: 15 residues.

V and J are TRBV7-8 and TRBJ1-5; no clear D gene. This CDR3 comprises 16 residues. The V gene lost 1 base and the J gene lost 1 base, with 11 bases spanning the gap. Per germline, CDR1 SGHVS and CDR2 FQNEAQ. The CDR3: CASSLGAGISNQPQHF. The DNA of the CDR3 is TGTGCCAGCAGCTTAGGAGCCGGGATAAGCAATCAGCCCCAGCATTTT.

The chain couples TRBV5-1 to TRBJ2-5; TRBD2 agrees at 7 bases. Germline V gene sequence: CDR1 SGHRS, CDR2 YFSETQ. J lost 0 bases, V lost 6 bases, and 11 bases had no gene match. The CDR3 consists of 16 residues. The CDR3 here is CASTSGGGGYQETQYF. As DNA, the CDR3 is TGCGCCAGCACCTCTGGAGGCGGGGGTTACCAAGAGACCCAGTACTTC.

The chain links TRBV5-6 to TRBJ1-5; 7 bases align to TRBD1. Germline CDR1 reads SGHDT; CDR2 reads YYEEEE. V lost 4 bases, J lost 0 bases, and 13 bases stayed unmatched. The CDR3 is made up of 18 amino acids. The CDR3 bases are TGTGCCAGCAGCCATAGAAACCGACAGGGCCATAGCAATCAGCCCCAGCATTTT. This gives the protein CASSHRNRQGHSNQPQHF.